This T cell receptor (beta chain) came from a study of vaccination and CD4 T cells after COVID-19. CDR1 and CDR2 from the germline V gene are SGHTA and FQGTGA. The CDR3 has 15 amino acids. The J segment lost 10 bases and the V segment lost 5 bases, leaving 13 bases of the junction unmatched. TCRdb re-analysed the PCR reads in MiXCR, keeping a single row per CDR3 protein. Among roughly 16,000 distinct CDR3 sequences listed, 66% were seen once. The sequencing used CD4+ T cells from blood, collected after SARS-CoV-2 vaccination. The chain uses TRBV7-3 and TRBJ2-2; TRBD2 agrees at 7 bases. The clonotype originates from a human donor who had recovered from COVID-19. Here the CDR3 DNA reads TGTGCCAGCAGCCTCGGGACTACAATCTACGAGGAGCTGTTTTTT. Its translation is CASSLGTTIYEELFF.